This T cell receptor beta chain was identified in a study of T-cell reconstitution after alpha-beta-depleted transplantation in children. The CDR3 extends over 14 amino acids. V lost 4 bases to trimming and J lost 5 bases, with 15 bases between them. Study-wide results and limits: At the one-year point after transplant, T-cell counts and TCRbeta diversity were found to come mostly from T cells that had been newly produced. Surviving recipient T cells and thymic progenitors accounted for the high day-60 TCRbeta diversity observed in some patients. Expanded graft clones numbering several hundred reportedly gave rise to alpha-beta T cells about two months after transplant.

Concerning this clonotype itself: Its antigen remains unidentified.

Construction of the TCRbeta library involved unique molecular identifiers. TCRdb processed the PCR reads anew with MiXCR; each CDR3 protein has one entry. The table includes about 980,000 distinct CDR3 sequences, about 30% detected once. This receptor was taken from a boy in the first two years of life who had a stem cell transplant for SCID, so the T cells may come from the graft donor. Sequenced material: PBMCs, mostly from graft donor cells, taken 360 days after TCRalphabeta/CD19-depleted stem cell transplant. The chain carries TRBV12-3 or TRBV12-4 and TRBJ2-7; D is possibly TRBD1 (6 bases). The CDR3: CASSSGQSGNEQYF. The CDR3 nucleotides read TGTGCCAGCAGTTCGGGACAATCCGGGAACGAGCAGTACTTC.